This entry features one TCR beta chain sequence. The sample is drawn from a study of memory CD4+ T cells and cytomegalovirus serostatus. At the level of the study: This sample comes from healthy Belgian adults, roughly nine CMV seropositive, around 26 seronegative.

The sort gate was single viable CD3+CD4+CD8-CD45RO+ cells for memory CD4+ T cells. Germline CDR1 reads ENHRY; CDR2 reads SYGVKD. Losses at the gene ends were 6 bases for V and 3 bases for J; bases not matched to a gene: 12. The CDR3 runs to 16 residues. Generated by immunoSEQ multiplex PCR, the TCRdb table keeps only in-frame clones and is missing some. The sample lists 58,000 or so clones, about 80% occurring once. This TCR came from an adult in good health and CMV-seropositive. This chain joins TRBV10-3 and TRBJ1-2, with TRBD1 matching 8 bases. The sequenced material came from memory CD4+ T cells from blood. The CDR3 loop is CAISLGQGGDYYGYTF. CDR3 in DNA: TGTGCCATCAGCCTTGGACAGGGAGGCGACTACTATGGCTACACCTTC.